The 25 T cell receptor beta chains below were found in one sample sequenced in a study of post-analysis software for immune sequencing data. Study-level points and caveats: Relative to controls, patients had about five TRBV segments at higher frequency, with TRBV5-6, TRBV5-1 and TRBV20-1 among these.

Included in the TCR beta cDNA libraries were unique molecular identifiers. MiXCR, applied by TCRdb to the PCR reads, yields one record per CDR3 protein. Found here are 700,000 to 800,000 distinct CDR3 sequences, about 32% of them singletons; the top ten hold approximately 0.6%. These receptors' antigens are unknown. Sequenced input: blood. The receptors stem from a girl aged 10 to 17 with multiple sclerosis.

The chain links TRBV20-1 to TRBJ1-5, with a tentative D call TRBD1 (5 bases). The CDR3 length is 15 residues. The germline V and J ends were trimmed by 0 bases and 2 bases, with 11 bases remaining between them. CDR1 DFQATT and CDR2 SNEGSKA come from the germline V gene (reference sequence). The CDR3 is CSARERQIGNQPQHF. The CDR3 DNA reads as TGCAGTGCTAGAGAACGACAGATTGGCAATCAGCCCCAGCATTTT.

The sample holds a few counts of this clonotype. The chain links TRBV27 to TRBJ1-2; D is ambiguous. This CDR3 is 14 amino acids long. Germline V lookup: CDR1 MNHEY, CDR2 SMNVEV (reference sequence). The ends were cut back, 5 bases at V and 1 base at J, with 11 bases in the middle. CDR3 sequence: CASSATQNNYGYTF. The CDR3, as DNA: TGTGCCAGCAGTGCGACCCAGAATAACTATGGCTACACCTTC.

This clonotype was detected once. The chain employs TRBV6-5 and TRBJ1-5, with D unclear. CDR1 and CDR2 (germline): MNHEY, SVGAGI. Trimming took off 4 bases at V and 7 bases at J, with 14 bases between the two ends. This CDR3 region has 14 residues. The CDR3: CASSLAPERQPQHF. As DNA, the CDR3 is TGTGCCAGCAGTTTGGCCCCCGAGAGACAGCCCCAGCATTTT.

This clonotype has ten or more counts. This chain connects TRBV20-1 to TRBJ2-1, with 7 bases fitting TRBD1. J was trimmed by 2 bases and V by 4 bases; bases with no gene match: 2. Germline CDR1 and CDR2: DFQATT and SNEGSKA (reference sequence). This CDR3 is built from 13 residues. Here the CDR3 reads CSAIQGTYNEQFF. The CDR3 coding sequence is TGCAGTGCTATACAGGGGACCTACAATGAGCAGTTCTTC.

V gene TRBV11-2 combines with J gene TRBJ1-4; possibly TRBD1 for D (6 bases). Trimming shortened V by 1 base and J by 3 bases, and 15 bases separated the two germline ends. The CDR3 is 17 residues long. Germline CDR1 reads SGHAT; CDR2 reads FQNNGV. CDR3 in DNA: TGTGCCAGCAGCTTAGCTCGGGCGGGGGGGCCTAATGAAAAACTGTTTTTT. Translating gives CASSLARAGGPNEKLFF.

This clonotype was seen a few times. The rearrangement joins TRBV7-9 to TRBJ1-4, with TRBD1 identical over 8 bases. This CDR3 comprises 14 residues. With 7 bases clipped from V and 3 bases from J, the junction kept 4 bases outside the gene matches. Germline assignment: CDR1 SEHNR and CDR2 FQNEAQ (reference sequence). CDR3 sequence: CASKRDRPNEKLFF. The CDR3 nucleotides are TGTGCCAGCAAGAGGGACAGGCCTAATGAAAAACTGTTTTTT.

J is TRBJ2-5 and V is TRBV5-1; D is possibly TRBD2 (6 bases). Gene TRBJ2-7 matches the end of the DNA better, so the J call may be wrong. This CDR3 is built from 15 residues. Germline values: CDR1 SGHRS, CDR2 YFSETQ. The CDR3 DNA reads TGCGCCAGCAGCCCAACCTCTAGCGCATACGACGAGCAGTACTTC. As protein: CASSPTSSAYDEQYF.

Concerning this clonotype itself: Its ends do not fully match the called genes, so a read error is possible. The chain employs TRBV9 and TRBJ2-3; D not resolved. The germline gives CDR1 SGDLS, CDR2 YYNGEE. The length of the CDR3 is 13 residues. The DNA for the CDR3 is TGTGCCAGCAGCGTAAGTAGCACAGATATGCAGTATTTT. Its translation is CASSVSSTDMQYF. Full variable domain (remainder filled in from reference TRBV9 and TRBJ2-3): DSGVTQTPKHLITATGQRVTLRCSPRSGDLSVYWYQQSLDQGLQFLIQYYNGEERAKGNILERFSAQQFPDLHSELNLSSLELGDSALYFCASSVSSTDMQYFGPGTRLTVL.

The genes are TRBV29-1 and TRBJ2-3; TRBD2 matches 9 bases. V lost 6 bases and J lost 6; bases outside the gene matches: 7. Germline V gene lookup returns CDR1 SQVTM and CDR2 ANQGSEA. The CDR3 sequence is 13 residues long. The CDR3: CSVGLALQDTQYF. The CDR3 coding sequence is TGCAGCGTGGGACTAGCCCTACAGGATACGCAGTATTTT.

This clonotype has just a few counts. The V and J genes are TRBV20-1 and TRBJ2-7, with a weak D call TRBD2 (5 bases). Germline V gene data show CDR1 as DFQATT and CDR2 as SNEGSKA (reference sequence). CDR3 length: 14 amino acids. Trimming removed 6 bases at V and 1 base at J, with 16 bases between. This CDR3 is CSARALAGSYEQYF. The CDR3 region has the DNA TGCAGTGCCCGAGCGCTAGCAGGTTCCTACGAGCAGTACTTC.

The chain joins TRBV7-9 to TRBJ2-7; 8 positions agree with TRBD1. The CDR3 spans 14 residues. Trimming took 3 bases from V and 3 from J; bases not matched to a gene: 4. Germline CDR1 and CDR2: SEHNR and FQNEAQ (reference sequence). CDR3 nucleotides: TGTGCCAGCAGCTTGCAACAGGGGGACTACGAGCAGTACTTC. Translating gives CASSLQQGDYEQYF.

As to this clonotype: A much larger clone differs from this one at a single base, so this may be a read error. The rearrangement links TRBV5-5 to TRBJ2-3, with 7 nucleotides matching TRBD2. Germline CDR1 reads SGHKS; CDR2 reads YYEKEE (reference sequence). V was clipped by 2 bases and J by 2 bases; unmatched bases: 14. This CDR3 spans 18 amino acids. The CDR3 DNA reads TGTGCCAGCAGCTTAATACTGGGACTACGGATCCACACAGATACGCAGTATTTT. Translating gives CASSLILGLRIHTDTQYF.

This clonotype was seen a handful of times. V is TRBV20-1 and J is TRBJ2-3; TRBD2 aligns across 13 bases. V lost 6 bases and J lost 3; bases outside the gene matches: 6. The CDR3 extends over 15 amino acids. Germline CDR1 reads DFQATT; CDR2 reads SNEGSKA (reference sequence). The CDR3 spells CSASGLAGRTDTQYF. As DNA, the CDR3 is TGCAGTGCGTCGGGACTAGCGGGACGAACAGATACGCAGTATTTT.

This clonotype was recorded a few times. V is TRBV2 and J is TRBJ1-2; D is unclear. Trimming stripped 0 bases from V and 4 bases from J, with 15 bases between. CDR1 SNHLY and CDR2 FYNNEI come from the germline V gene. This CDR3 is built from 16 residues. This CDR3 is CASSEALHGTFYGYTF. The DNA for the CDR3 is TGTGCCAGCAGTGAAGCGCTTCATGGCACCTTCTATGGCTACACCTTC. Full variable domain (remainder filled in from reference TRBV2 and TRBJ1-2): EPEVTQTPSHQVTQMGQEVILRCVPISNHLYFYWYRQILGQKVEFLVSFYNNEISEKSEIFDDQFSVERPDGSNFTLKIRSTKLEDSAMYFCASSEALHGTFYGYTFGSGTRLTVV.

Worth noting for this clonotype: This may arise from a read error, as a much more abundant clone is one base away. V is TRBV20-1 and J is TRBJ2-5; 10 bases agree with TRBD2. This CDR3 spans 16 amino acids. V gave up 0 bases and J gave up 11 bases; unmatched junction bases: 15. Germline CDR1 DFQATT, CDR2 SNEGSKA (reference sequence). The CDR3 DNA sequence: TGCAGTGCTAGAGATTGGGCTAGCGGGAGCTACAATGAGCAGTACTTC. Translated: CSARDWASGSYNEQYF.

The V call is TRBV10-3, the J call TRBJ2-5, with TRBD2 matching over 7 bases. V shed 10 bases and J 11 bases; nucleotides not matched to a gene: 16. CDR3 length: 13 amino acids. Germline V gene data show CDR1 as ENHRY and CDR2 as SYGVKD. In nucleotides, the CDR3 is TGTGCCACCAATCCTTTAACTAGCGCTGAGCAGTACTTC. Its translation is CATNPLTSAEQYF.

As for this clonotype: The germline gene is not matched at one end of the junction; a read error may be the cause. The chain is built from TRBV28 and TRBJ2-5; 8 bases line up with TRBD2. CDR1 is MDHEN, CDR2 SYDVKM, per germline. The CDR3 loop spans 16 amino acids. The CDR3 sequence is CAGSGDAGGALETQYF. Written as DNA, the CDR3 is TGTGCCGGCAGTGGGGATGCCGGGGGGGCCCTGGAGACCCAGTACTTC. Variable domain in full (rest from reference TRBV28 and TRBJ2-5): DVKVTQSSRYLVKRTGEKVFLECVQDMDHENMFWYRQDPGLGLRLIYFSYDVKMKEKGDIPEGYSVSREKKERFSLILESASTNQTSMYLCAGSGDAGGALETQYFGPGTRLLVL.

The chain combines TRBV20-1 with TRBJ2-1, with 7 bases identical to TRBD2. This CDR3 region has 15 residues. J lost 0 bases, V lost 5 bases, and 7 bases had no gene match. Germline CDR1 DFQATT, CDR2 SNEGSKA (reference sequence). The CDR3 reads CSAGTIAGSYNEQFF. DNA for the CDR3: TGCAGTGCTGGAACTATAGCGGGCTCCTACAATGAGCAGTTCTTC.

This chain uses TRBV5-1 with TRBJ2-7; 9 bases agree with TRBD1. The CDR3 sequence is 18 residues long. V was clipped by 7 bases and J by 5 bases; unmatched bases: 22. The germline gives CDR1 SGHRS, CDR2 YFSETQ. CDR3 in amino acids: CASLRWTGALEIPNEQYF. The CDR3 coding sequence is TGCGCCAGCCTAAGGTGGACAGGGGCATTGGAGATACCCAACGAGCAGTACTTC.

This clonotype was picked up a small number of times. The chain employs TRBV6-5 and TRBJ2-5; no clear D gene. The V gene's germline CDR1 is MNHEY and CDR2 SVGAGI. The V end lost 0 bases, the J end lost 4 bases, and 6 bases lay between the germline ends. This CDR3 contains 13 residues. The CDR3 spells CASSYSVVETQYF. The CDR3 nucleotides read TGTGCCAGCAGTTACTCCGTAGTAGAGACCCAGTACTTC.

On this clonotype: A read error may produce the germline difference seen at one junction end. The genes are TRBV5-1 and TRBJ2-2; possibly TRBD1 or TRBD2 for D (5 bases each). The V gene's germline CDR1 is SGHRS and CDR2 YFSETQ. The CDR3 is 18 residues long. Written as DNA, the CDR3 is TGCGCCAGCAGCTTGGCGCGTCGGGGACCGACGAACACCGGGAAGCTGTTTTTT. Translated, it gives CASSLARRGPTNTGKLFF.

This rearrangement joins TRBV2 to TRBJ2-4, with D hard to call. Trimming removed 6 bases at V and 11 bases at J, with 8 bases between. CDR1 and CDR2 from the germline V gene are SNHLY and FYNNEI. CDR3 length equals 10 residues. CDR3 in DNA: TGTGCCAGCAGCGGTGGGTTTCAGTACTTC. Its translation is CASSGGFQYF.

This clonotype was detected a few times. The chain employs TRBV4-2 and TRBJ1-4; D is possibly TRBD1 (6 bases). The CDR3 sequence is 14 residues long. Trimming stripped 2 bases from V and 6 bases from J, with 10 bases between. Germline V lookup: CDR1 LGHNA, CDR2 YNFKEQ. CDR3 amino acids: CASSQRTEDEKLFF. In DNA form, the CDR3 reads TGTGCCAGCAGCCAAAGGACAGAGGATGAAAAACTGTTTTTT.

This clonotype was observed a handful of times. This rearrangement joins TRBV27 to TRBJ1-4; D possibly corresponds to TRBD1 (6 bases). The CDR3 has 11 residues. Trimming stripped 5 bases from V and 12 bases from J, with 10 bases between. Germline V gene sequence: CDR1 MNHEY, CDR2 SMNVEV (reference sequence). The DNA of the CDR3 is TGTGCCAGCAGTGCAGGGGCGGAACTGTTTTTT. It codes for CASSAGAELFF.

This clonotype was seen only a few times. The V call is TRBV11-2, the J call TRBJ2-1; weak D call: TRBD2 (5 bases). Per the germline V gene, CDR1 is SGHAT and CDR2 is FQNNGV. Deletions cut 5 bases from V and 10 bases from J, with 6 bases between. This CDR3 is built from 10 residues. CDR3 in amino acids: CASSGEEQFF. CDR3 sequence (DNA): TGTGCCAGCAGCGGGGAGGAGCAGTTCTTC.